The clone carrying this T cell receptor (beta chain) was seen a single time. There are 15 residues in the CDR3. The germline V and J ends were trimmed by 6 bases and 0 bases, with 13 bases remaining between them. Per germline, CDR1 MRHNA and CDR2 SNTAGT. The entry originates in a study of control samples from healthy donors and cancer patients. Profiled with immunoSEQ multiplex PCR; TCRdb holds only in-frame clones, not every one. The profile shows approximately 68,000 clones, nearly 85% of them singletons. This TCR derives from a man aged 55-75 years in good health. Sequencing was performed on blood. The rearrangement joins TRBV6-4 to TRBJ2-3; tentative D call: TRBD1 (6 bases). The CDR3 DNA sequence: TGTGCCAGCAGGGAGACAGGCTCTAGCACAGATACGCAGTATTTT. Translated, it gives CASRETGSSTDTQYF.